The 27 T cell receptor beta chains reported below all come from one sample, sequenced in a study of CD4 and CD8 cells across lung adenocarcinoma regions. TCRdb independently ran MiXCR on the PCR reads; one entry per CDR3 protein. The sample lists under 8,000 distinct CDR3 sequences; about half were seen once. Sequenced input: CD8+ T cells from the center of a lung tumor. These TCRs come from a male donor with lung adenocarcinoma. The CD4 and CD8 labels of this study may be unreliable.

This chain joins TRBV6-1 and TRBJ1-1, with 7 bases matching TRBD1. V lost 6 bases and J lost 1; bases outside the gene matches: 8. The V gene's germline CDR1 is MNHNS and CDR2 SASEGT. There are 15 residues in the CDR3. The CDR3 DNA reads TGTGCCAGCAGGTCAACACAGGGGTGGAACACTGAAGCTTTCTTT. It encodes CASRSTQGWNTEAFF.

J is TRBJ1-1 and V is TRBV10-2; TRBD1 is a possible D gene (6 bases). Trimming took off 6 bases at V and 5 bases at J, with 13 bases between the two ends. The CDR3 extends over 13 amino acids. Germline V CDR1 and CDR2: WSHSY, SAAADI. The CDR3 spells CASRERQGTEAFF. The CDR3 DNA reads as TGCGCCAGCAGGGAGCGGCAGGGGACTGAAGCTTTCTTT.

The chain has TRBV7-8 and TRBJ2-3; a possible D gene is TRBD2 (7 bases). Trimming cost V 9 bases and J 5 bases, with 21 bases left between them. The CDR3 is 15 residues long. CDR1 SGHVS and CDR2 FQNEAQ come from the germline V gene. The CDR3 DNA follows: TGTGCCAGGGGCTGGGGGGGCCGTGACCAAGATACGCAGTATTTT. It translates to CARGWGGRDQDTQYF.

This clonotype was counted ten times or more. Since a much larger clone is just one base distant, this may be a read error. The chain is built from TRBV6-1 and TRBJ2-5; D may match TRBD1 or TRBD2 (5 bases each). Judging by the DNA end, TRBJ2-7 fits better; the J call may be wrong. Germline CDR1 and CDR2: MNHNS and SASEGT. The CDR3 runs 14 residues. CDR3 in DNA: TGTGCCAGCAGTGTAGGGGAGTTCTCCTACGAGCAGTACTTC. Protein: CASSVGEFSYEQYF.

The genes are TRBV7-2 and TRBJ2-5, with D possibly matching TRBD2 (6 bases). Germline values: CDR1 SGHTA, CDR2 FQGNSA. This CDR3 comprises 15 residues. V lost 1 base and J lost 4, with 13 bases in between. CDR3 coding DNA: TGTGCCAGCAGCTTAGACGGGAGTCCCCCAGAGACCCAGTACTTC. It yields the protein CASSLDGSPPETQYF.

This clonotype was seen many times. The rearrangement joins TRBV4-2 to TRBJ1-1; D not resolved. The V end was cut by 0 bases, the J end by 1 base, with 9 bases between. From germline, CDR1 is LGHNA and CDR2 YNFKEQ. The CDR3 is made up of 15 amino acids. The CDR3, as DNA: TGTGCCAGCAGCCAAGATCTACAAGAGAACACTGAAGCTTTCTTT. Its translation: CASSQDLQENTEAFF.

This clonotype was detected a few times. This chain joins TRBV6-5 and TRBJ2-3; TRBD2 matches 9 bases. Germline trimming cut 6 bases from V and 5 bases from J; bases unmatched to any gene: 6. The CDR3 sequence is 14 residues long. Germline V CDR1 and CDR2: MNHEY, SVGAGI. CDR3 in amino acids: CASRLAGVGDTQYF. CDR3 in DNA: TGTGCCAGCAGATTAGCGGGAGTGGGAGATACGCAGTATTTT.

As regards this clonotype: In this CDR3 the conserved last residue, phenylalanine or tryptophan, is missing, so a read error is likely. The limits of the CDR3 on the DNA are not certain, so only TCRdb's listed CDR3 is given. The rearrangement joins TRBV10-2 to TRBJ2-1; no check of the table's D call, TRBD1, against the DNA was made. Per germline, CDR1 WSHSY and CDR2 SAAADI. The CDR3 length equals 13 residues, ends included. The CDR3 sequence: CASSGVGQGVQWG.

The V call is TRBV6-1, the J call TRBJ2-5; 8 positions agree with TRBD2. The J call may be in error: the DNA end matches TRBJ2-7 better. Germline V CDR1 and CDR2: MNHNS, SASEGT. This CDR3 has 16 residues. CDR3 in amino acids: CASSGGQRERDYEQYF. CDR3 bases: TGTGCCAGCAGTGGGGGCCAGCGGGAGAGAGATTACGAGCAGTACTTC.

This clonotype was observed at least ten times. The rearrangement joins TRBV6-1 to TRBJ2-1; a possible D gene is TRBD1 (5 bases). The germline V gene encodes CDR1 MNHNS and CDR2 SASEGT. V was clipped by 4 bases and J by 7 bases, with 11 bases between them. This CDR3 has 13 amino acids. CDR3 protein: CASSVGQRNEQFF. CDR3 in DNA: TGTGCCAGCAGTGTAGGACAACGAAATGAGCAGTTCTTC.

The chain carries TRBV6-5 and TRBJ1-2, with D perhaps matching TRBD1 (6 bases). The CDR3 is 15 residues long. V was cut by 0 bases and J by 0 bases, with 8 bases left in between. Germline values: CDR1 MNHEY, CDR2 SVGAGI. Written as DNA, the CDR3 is TGTGCCAGCAGTTACTCCCAGGGGACTAACTATGGCTACACCTTC. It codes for CASSYSQGTNYGYTF.

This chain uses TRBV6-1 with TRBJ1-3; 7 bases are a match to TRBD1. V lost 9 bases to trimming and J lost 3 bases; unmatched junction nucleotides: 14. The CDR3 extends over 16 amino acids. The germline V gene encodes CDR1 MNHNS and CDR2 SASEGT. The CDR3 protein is CASSPVQGLGGNTIYF. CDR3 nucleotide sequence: TGTGCCAGTAGCCCTGTACAGGGGCTCGGTGGAAACACCATATATTTT.

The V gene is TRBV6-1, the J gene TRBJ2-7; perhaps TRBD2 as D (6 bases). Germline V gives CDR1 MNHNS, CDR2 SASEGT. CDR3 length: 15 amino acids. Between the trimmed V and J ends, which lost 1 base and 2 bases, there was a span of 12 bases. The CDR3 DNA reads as TGTGCCAGCAGTGAAGTTAGCGGAGCTACCTACGAGCAGTACTTC. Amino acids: CASSEVSGATYEQYF.

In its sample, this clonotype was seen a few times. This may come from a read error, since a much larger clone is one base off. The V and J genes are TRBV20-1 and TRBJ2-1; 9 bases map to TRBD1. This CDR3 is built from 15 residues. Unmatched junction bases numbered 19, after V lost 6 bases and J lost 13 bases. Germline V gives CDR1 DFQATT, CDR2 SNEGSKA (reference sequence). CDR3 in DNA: TGCAGTGCCTCCACCCTACAGGGGGCGCAGGAGACCCAGTTCTTC. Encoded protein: CSASTLQGAQETQFF.

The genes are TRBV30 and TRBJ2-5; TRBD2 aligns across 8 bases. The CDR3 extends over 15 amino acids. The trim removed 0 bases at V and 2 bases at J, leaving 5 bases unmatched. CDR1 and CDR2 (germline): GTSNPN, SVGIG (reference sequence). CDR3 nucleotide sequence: TGTGCCTGGAGTGTCGCACTAGCGGTACAAGAGACCCAGTACTTC. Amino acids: CAWSVALAVQETQYF.

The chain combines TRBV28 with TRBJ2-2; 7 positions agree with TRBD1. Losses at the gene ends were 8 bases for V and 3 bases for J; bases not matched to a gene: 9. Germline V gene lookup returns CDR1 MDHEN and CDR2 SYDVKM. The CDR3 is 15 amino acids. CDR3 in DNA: TGTGCCAGCCTATCCAGGGGGTCGTACACCGGGGAGCTGTTTTTT. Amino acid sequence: CASLSRGSYTGELFF.

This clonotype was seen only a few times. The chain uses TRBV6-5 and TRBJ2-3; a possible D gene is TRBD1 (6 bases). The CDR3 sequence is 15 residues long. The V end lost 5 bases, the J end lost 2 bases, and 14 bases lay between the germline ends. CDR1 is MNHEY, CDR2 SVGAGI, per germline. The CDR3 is CASSHREGHTDTQYF. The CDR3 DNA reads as TGTGCCAGCAGTCACAGGGAAGGGCACACAGATACGCAGTATTTT.

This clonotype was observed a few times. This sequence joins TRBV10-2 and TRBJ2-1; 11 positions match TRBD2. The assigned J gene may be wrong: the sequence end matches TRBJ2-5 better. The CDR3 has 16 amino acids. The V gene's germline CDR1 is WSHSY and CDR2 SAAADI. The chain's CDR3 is CASSETGSGGVETQYF. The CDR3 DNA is TGCGCCAGCAGTGAGACTGGTAGCGGGGGGGTGGAGACCCAGTACTTC.

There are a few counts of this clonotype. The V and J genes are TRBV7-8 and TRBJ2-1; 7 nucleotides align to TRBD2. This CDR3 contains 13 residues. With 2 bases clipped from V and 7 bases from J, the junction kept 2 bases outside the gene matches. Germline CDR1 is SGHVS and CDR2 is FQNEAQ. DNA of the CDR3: TGTGCCAGCAGCTTACTAGCGGCGAATGAGCAGTTCTTC. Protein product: CASSLLAANEQFF. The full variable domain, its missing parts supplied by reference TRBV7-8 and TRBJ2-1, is GAGVSQSPRYKVAKRGQDVALRCDPISGHVSLFWYQQALGQGPEFLTYFQNEAQLDKSGLPSDRFFAERPEGSVSTLKIQRTQQEDSAVYLCASSLLAANEQFFGPGTRLTVL.

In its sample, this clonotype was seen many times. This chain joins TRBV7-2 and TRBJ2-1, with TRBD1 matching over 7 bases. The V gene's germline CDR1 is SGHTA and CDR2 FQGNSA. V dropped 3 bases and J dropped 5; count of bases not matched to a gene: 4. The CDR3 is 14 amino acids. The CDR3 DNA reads TGTGCCAGCAGCTTTCGTACAGGGGACAATGAGCAGTTCTTC. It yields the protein CASSFRTGDNEQFF. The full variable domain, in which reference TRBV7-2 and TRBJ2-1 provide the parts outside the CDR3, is GAGVSQSPSNKVTEKGKDVELRCDPISGHTALYWYRQSLGQGLEFLIYFQGNSAPDKSGLPSDRFSAERTGGSVSTLTIQRTQQEDSAVYLCASSFRTGDNEQFFGPGTRLTVL.

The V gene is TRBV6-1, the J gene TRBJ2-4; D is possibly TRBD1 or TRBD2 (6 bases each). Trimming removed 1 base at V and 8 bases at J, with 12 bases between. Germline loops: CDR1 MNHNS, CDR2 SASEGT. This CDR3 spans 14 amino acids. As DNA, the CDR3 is TGTGCCAGCAGTGAAGGAGGGGGGTGGGACATTCAGTACTTC. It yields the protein CASSEGGGWDIQYF.

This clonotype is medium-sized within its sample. The CDR3 DNA reads TGTGCCAGCAGCTATATCTACGAGCAGTACTTC. Protein product: CASSYIYEQYF. The chain is built from TRBV6-6 and TRBJ2-5; D is unresolved. The J call may be in error: the DNA end matches TRBJ2-7 better. The CDR3 is made up of 11 amino acids. Germline V gene sequence: CDR1 MNHNY, CDR2 SVGAGI (reference sequence).

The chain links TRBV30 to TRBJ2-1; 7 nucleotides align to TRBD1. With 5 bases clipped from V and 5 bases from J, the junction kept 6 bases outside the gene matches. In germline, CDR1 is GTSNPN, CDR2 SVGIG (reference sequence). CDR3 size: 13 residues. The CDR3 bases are TGTGCCTGGCGCAGGACAGGAAACAATGAGCAGTTCTTC. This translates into CAWRRTGNNEQFF.

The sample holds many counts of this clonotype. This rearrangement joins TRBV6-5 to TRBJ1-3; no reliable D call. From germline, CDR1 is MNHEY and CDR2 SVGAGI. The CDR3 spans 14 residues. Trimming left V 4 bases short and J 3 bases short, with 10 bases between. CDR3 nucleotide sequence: TGTGCCAGCAGTTCGGTCTCTGGTGGAAACACCATATATTTT. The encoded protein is CASSSVSGGNTIYF.

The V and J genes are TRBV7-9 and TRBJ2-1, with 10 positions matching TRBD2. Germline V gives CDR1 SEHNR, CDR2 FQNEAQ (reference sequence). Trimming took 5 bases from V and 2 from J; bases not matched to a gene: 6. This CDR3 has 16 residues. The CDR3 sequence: CASSLTSGATYNEQFF. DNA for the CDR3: TGTGCCAGCAGCCTTACTAGCGGGGCAACCTACAATGAGCAGTTCTTC.

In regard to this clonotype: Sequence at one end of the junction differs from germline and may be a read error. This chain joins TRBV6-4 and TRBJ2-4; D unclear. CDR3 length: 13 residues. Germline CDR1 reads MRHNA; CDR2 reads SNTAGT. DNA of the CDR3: TGCGTCTGCAGGCAGCGAGCCAAAGATACTCAGTACTTT. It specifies CVCRQRAKDTQYF.

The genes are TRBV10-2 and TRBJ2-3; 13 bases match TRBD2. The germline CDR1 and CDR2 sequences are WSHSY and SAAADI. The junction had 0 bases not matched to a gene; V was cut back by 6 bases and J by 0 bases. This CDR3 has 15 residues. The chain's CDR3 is CASRLAGGSTDTQYF. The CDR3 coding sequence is TGCGCCAGCAGACTAGCGGGAGGGAGCACAGATACGCAGTATTTT.